Sequencing of this T cell receptor beta chain was carried out in a study of shared clonotypes between healthy human individuals. Every contributor of samples was a Caucasian grown-up residing in Nashville, Tennessee. The CDR3 runs 13 residues. In germline, CDR1 is SGHAT, CDR2 FQNNGV. Remarks on this clone: A junction boundary mismatches the germline segment, possibly from a read error.

The assay was immunoSEQ multiplex PCR, and TCRdb's table has in-frame clones only and misses some. The top ten clones hold about 0.13% of a sample with about 2.4 million clones, approximately 92% of them seen once. The source of this sequence is a man aged 18 to 29 in good health. The sample taken for sequencing was naive CD4+ T cells sorted from blood. The subset is: CD45RA+ positively selected. The rearrangement joins TRBV11-2 to TRBJ1-2; D not certain. CDR3 nucleotides: TGTGCCAGCAGCTTCTCTGGGAGCTATGGCTACACTTTC. Encoded protein: CASSFSGSYGYTF. Combining the CDR3 with reference TRBV11-2 and TRBJ1-2 gives the whole variable domain EAGVAQSPRYKIIEKRQSVAFWCNPISGHATLYWYQQILGQGPKLLIQFQNNGVVDDSQLPKDRFSAERLKGVDSTLKIQPAKLEDSAVYLCASSFSGSYGYTFGSGTRLTVV.